Listed below are T cell receptor beta chains from one sample, sequenced in a study. TCRdb processed the RT-PCR reads anew with MiXCR; each CDR3 protein has one entry. This table holds fewer than 800,000 distinct CDR3 sequences, 14% found once. Sequencing used memory CD4+ T cells from blood. The receptors derive from a female donor in good health, serving as a healthy control. CDR3s include the opening cysteine and the closing phenylalanine or tryptophan. Fields, in order: V gene, J gene, D gene, clone size, CDR3 protein, CDR3 DNA. D genes are given only for firm matches. Part of the rows lack a size; the others show once, few, many or a class for expanded clones.

v_call: TRBV6-5; j_call: TRBJ2-7; d_call: TRBD2; clone_size: many; cdr3_aa: CASSFVRLAGTHEQYF; cdr3_nt: TGTGCCAGCAGTTTCGTCCGACTAGCGGGAACCCACGAGCAGTACTTC
v_call: TRBV4-2; j_call: TRBJ2-1; d_call: -; clone_size: many; cdr3_aa: CASSQERNQGQFF; cdr3_nt: TGTGCCAGCAGCCAAGAAAGAAACCAAGGGCAGTTCTTC
v_call: TRBV12-3/TRBV12-4; j_call: TRBJ1-2; d_call: -; clone_size: -; cdr3_aa: CASGPSRTELYGYTF; cdr3_nt: TGTGCCAGCGGTCCTTCTAGGACAGAACTCTATGGCTACACCTTC
v_call: TRBV24-1; j_call: TRBJ2-1; d_call: -; clone_size: many; cdr3_aa: CATSDFGNEQFF; cdr3_nt: TGTGCCACCAGTGATTTTGGGAATGAGCAGTTCTTC
v_call: TRBV5-1; j_call: TRBJ2-7; d_call: TRBD1; clone_size: many; cdr3_aa: CASSRGTASGDEQYF; cdr3_nt: TGCGCCAGCAGCCGTGGGACAGCCTCAGGCGACGAGCAGTACTTC
v_call: TRBV6-1; j_call: TRBJ2-1; d_call: TRBD2; clone_size: -; cdr3_aa: CASSEGRGGGPNEQFF; cdr3_nt: TGTGCCAGCAGTGAAGGTCGGGGGGGGGGACCAAATGAGCAGTTCTTC
v_call: TRBV25-1; j_call: TRBJ2-1; d_call: TRBD1; clone_size: many; cdr3_aa: CASSDPGTGGVSEQFF; cdr3_nt: TGTGCCAGCAGTGACCCTGGGACAGGGGGTGTAAGTGAGCAGTTCTTC
v_call: TRBV6-1; j_call: TRBJ1-2; d_call: -; clone_size: few; cdr3_aa: CASMMGGGHYGYTF; cdr3_nt: TGTGCCAGCATGATGGGGGGGGGCCACTATGGCTACACCTTC
v_call: TRBV7-2; j_call: TRBJ2-5; d_call: TRBD2; clone_size: few; cdr3_aa: CASSFSGGRQETQYF; cdr3_nt: TGTGCCAGCAGCTTTAGCGGGGGGAGGCAAGAGACCCAGTACTTC
v_call: TRBV18; j_call: TRBJ1-1; d_call: -; clone_size: -; cdr3_aa: CASSPPGTPNTEAFF; cdr3_nt: TGTGCCAGCTCACCACCTGGGACACCGAACACTGAAGCTTTCTTT
v_call: TRBV5-1; j_call: TRBJ2-4; d_call: -; clone_size: -; cdr3_aa: CASRFGGGNIQYF; cdr3_nt: TGCGCCAGTAGATTCGGGGGCGGAAACATTCAGTACTTC
v_call: TRBV7-9; j_call: TRBJ1-5; d_call: -; clone_size: many; cdr3_aa: CASSPADGNQPQHF; cdr3_nt: TGTGCCAGCAGCCCCGCGGATGGCAATCAGCCCCAGCATTTT
v_call: TRBV7-9; j_call: TRBJ2-1; d_call: -; clone_size: few; cdr3_aa: CASNLLASGNEQFF; cdr3_nt: TGTGCCAGCAATCTACTAGCTTCCGGCAATGAGCAGTTCTTC
v_call: TRBV6-5; j_call: TRBJ2-7; d_call: -; clone_size: many; cdr3_aa: CASSYKPQGRIGNYEQYF; cdr3_nt: TGTGCCAGCAGTTACAAGCCCCAGGGACGGATAGGAAACTACGAGCAGTACTTC
v_call: TRBV5-1; j_call: TRBJ2-1; d_call: TRBD1; clone_size: -; cdr3_aa: CASSLQGQGLNEQFF; cdr3_nt: TGCGCCAGCAGCTTGCAGGGACAGGGTCTCAATGAGCAGTTCTTC
v_call: TRBV20-1; j_call: TRBJ2-6; d_call: TRBD2; clone_size: few; cdr3_aa: CSAKGRGVRSGANVLTF; cdr3_nt: TGCAGTGCTAAAGGCCGGGGGGTAAGGTCAGGGGCCAACGTCCTGACTTTC
v_call: TRBV20-1; j_call: TRBJ2-2; d_call: TRBD1; clone_size: few; cdr3_aa: CSARVQGAGTGELFF; cdr3_nt: TGCAGTGCTAGGGTACAGGGGGCTGGGACCGGGGAGCTGTTTTTT
v_call: TRBV6-2/TRBV6-3; j_call: TRBJ2-6; d_call: -; clone_size: many; cdr3_aa: CASSYSPPGANVLTF; cdr3_nt: TGTGCCAGCAGTTACAGTCCCCCTGGGGCCAACGTCCTGACTTTC
v_call: TRBV10-3; j_call: TRBJ2-5; d_call: TRBD1; clone_size: many; cdr3_aa: CAIGRDRQETQYF; cdr3_nt: TGTGCCATCGGCCGGGACAGACAAGAGACCCAGTACTTC
v_call: TRBV28; j_call: TRBJ1-2; d_call: -; clone_size: -; cdr3_aa: CASSLDIGYGYTF; cdr3_nt: TGTGCCAGCAGTCTAGACATAGGCTATGGCTACACCTTC
v_call: TRBV24-1; j_call: TRBJ1-1; d_call: -; clone_size: few; cdr3_aa: CATSDEQNTEAFF; cdr3_nt: TGTGCCACCAGTGATGAACAGAACACTGAAGCTTTCTTT
v_call: TRBV20-1; j_call: TRBJ2-3; d_call: TRBD1; clone_size: -; cdr3_aa: CSARGQGAGDTQYF; cdr3_nt: TGCAGTGCTAGAGGGCAGGGGGCGGGAGATACGCAGTATTTT
v_call: TRBV5-6; j_call: TRBJ1-5; d_call: -; clone_size: -; cdr3_aa: CASSLFRAGNQPQHF; cdr3_nt: TGTGCCAGCAGCTTATTTCGGGCAGGGAATCAGCCCCAGCATTTT
v_call: TRBV7-9; j_call: TRBJ2-7; d_call: -; clone_size: -; cdr3_aa: CASSSAQNYEQYF; cdr3_nt: TGTGCCAGCAGCTCAGCACAGAACTACGAGCAGTACTTC
v_call: TRBV7-2; j_call: TRBJ2-7; d_call: -; clone_size: few; cdr3_aa: CASRSDRSSAYEQYF; cdr3_nt: TGTGCCAGCAGATCAGACAGGTCTAGCGCCTACGAGCAGTACTTC